This T cell receptor (beta chain) was identified during a study of blood T cell repertoires in COVID-19. Study at large: The United States, Italy and Spain provided the acute and convalescent COVID-19 samples.

About this clone: This CDR3 is also generated by other DNA sequences in the sample.

The germline V gene has CDR1 SGHRS and CDR2 YFSETQ. The CDR3 runs to 14 residues. The J segment lost 8 bases and the V segment lost 4 bases, leaving 6 bases of the junction unmatched. The authors' processing: Reference gene primer amplification in the assay estimated nucleated cell counts. Sequencing was performed with immunoSEQ multiplex PCR; in TCRdb, only in-frame clones are kept and a portion is missing. V and J calls and clone size are those listed in that table; D and trimming were worked out from the DNA. The repertoire consists of fewer than 55,000 clones, with approximately 85% occurring once and the leading ten covering around 14%.

This TCR derives from a human donor with acute or convalescent COVID-19. The donor label of this sample is uncertain. The chain employs TRBV5-1 and TRBJ1-4; 9 bases are shared with TRBD1. The sequenced material came from peripheral blood. CDR3 DNA sequence: TGCGCCAGCAGCCTGGGACAGGGTGACGAAAAACTGTTTTTT. Translated, it gives CASSLGQGDEKLFF.